This is a list of T cell receptor beta chains from one sample in a study of T cell changes during pregnancy in multiple sclerosis. Data came from immunoSEQ multiplex PCR; TCRdb stores just in-frame clones and leaves some out. Of 25,000 to 30,000 clones listed, 70% to 90% are singletons. The sequencing used CD8+ T cells from peripheral blood mononuclear cells, collected before pregnancy. All receptors derive from a female donor with multiple sclerosis, enrolled in a pregnancy study. Each CDR3 is given with its conserved first and last residue. A D gene is named only where the DNA matches it firmly.

D: TRBD1
J: TRBJ1-1
V: TRBV30
DNA: TGTGCCTGGAGTGTGGGACAGGGCACTGAAGCTTTCTTT
CDR3: CAWSVGQGTEAFF

D: .
J: TRBJ2-7
V: TRBV6-5
DNA: TGTGCCAGCAGTTACGCGCGGGGCTACGAGCAGTACTTC
CDR3: CASSYARGYEQYF

D: .
J: TRBJ1-1
V: TRBV10-3
DNA: TGTGCCATCAGTGGCGCAGGGCACACTGAAGCTTTCTTT
CDR3: CAISGAGHTEAFF